Listed below are T cell receptor beta chains from one sample, sequenced in a study of T cells in Graves' hyperthyroidism and ophthalmopathy. Via MiXCR, TCRdb re-called the multiplex PCR reads, giving one row per CDR3 protein. The top ten clones hold less than 40% of a sample with about 680,000 distinct CDR3 sequences, approximately 40% of them seen once. The sequencing input was blood. The receptors were sampled from a woman between 40 and 55 years old with Graves' hyperthyroidism. Each CDR3 is given with its conserved first and last residue. The D gene is left open where the match is weak. Some rows mark clone size as missing; the rest say once, few, many or name a class of expanded clone.

>-|TRBV6-2/TRBV6-3|-|TRBJ1-1
TGTGCCAGCAGTTACTGGATACAATCCACTGAAGCTTTCTTT
CASSYWIQSTEAFF
>-|TRBV7-2|TRBD1|TRBJ1-5
TGTGCCAGCAGCCAACTAGCCGTCGGACAGGGGGCTCAGCCCCAGCATTTT
CASSQLAVGQGAQPQHF
>many|TRBV20-1|-|TRBJ1-2
TGCAGTGCTAGTGGATACTATGGCTACACCTTC
CSASGYYGYTF
>-|TRBV5-1|-|TRBJ1-3
TGCGCCAGCAGCTCTCAGGTCGGCGCCCGCTCTGGAAACACCATATATTTT
CASSSQVGARSGNTIYF
>-|TRBV6-6|-|TRBJ2-2
TGTGCCAGCAGTTTCACGCTAGGGACCGGGGAGCTGTTTTTT
CASSFTLGTGELFF
>-|TRBV4-1|TRBD1|TRBJ1-4
TGCGCCAGCAGCCAAGCGACAGGGGGTGGAAAACTGTTTTTT
CASSQATGGGKLFF
>few|TRBV5-1|-|TRBJ1-6
TGCGCCAGCAGCTTGATGGGGACAATCGGGTCACCCCTCCACTTT
CASSLMGTIGSPLHF
>-|TRBV7-8|-|TRBJ1-6
TGTGCCAGCAGCTTAGATGAAGATAATTCACCCCTCCACTTT
CASSLDEDNSPLHF
>-|TRBV7-9|-|TRBJ1-6
TGTGCCAGCAGCTTGGGCCTCGGACAGAAAACCTATAATTCACCCCTCCACTTT
CASSLGLGQKTYNSPLHF
>few|TRBV7-9|-|TRBJ1-1
TGTGCCAGCAGCTTAAGGGAGGAGGAAGCTTTCTTT
CASSLREEEAFF
>-|TRBV7-2|-|TRBJ1-6
TGTGCCAGTGCTTTCTTGGGAGTGGGTCCCCTCCACTTT
CASAFLGVGPLHF
>-|TRBV7-2|TRBD1|TRBJ1-5
TGTGCCAGCAGCCATTCGTGGGACAGGGGTAGCAATCAGCCCCAGCATTTT
CASSHSWDRGSNQPQHF
>few|TRBV18|-|TRBJ2-5
TGTGCCAGCTCAACCACTGAGGCTAGCTGGGTCTTC
CASSTTEASWVF
>-|TRBV10-3|-|TRBJ2-7
TGTGCCTGGAGTGCCGACTACGAGCAGTACTTC
CAWSADYEQYF
>-|TRBV5-1|-|TRBJ2-5
TGCGCCAGCAGCTTAACCGGGACATCGGAGACCCAGTACTTC
CASSLTGTSETQYF
>many|TRBV7-9|-|TRBJ2-6
TGTGCCAGCAGCTCCGTGCAGGGCTGGTCTGGGGCCAACGTCCTGACTTTC
CASSSVQGWSGANVLTF
>few|TRBV20-1|-|TRBJ1-5
TGCAGTGCTAGCCAGGGTTCCGGTCAGCCCCAGCATTTT
CSASQGSGQPQHF
>-|TRBV24-1|TRBD2|TRBJ2-7
TGTGCCACCAGTGGCCCTGGGACTAGCGGGGGGCTCTGGAAGCAGTACTTC
CATSGPGTSGGLWKQYF
>-|TRBV9|TRBD1|TRBJ2-2
TGTGCCAGCAGCTACGGACAGGAGACGAACACCGGGGAGCTGTTTTTT
CASSYGQETNTGELFF
>-|TRBV7-2|-|TRBJ2-5
TGTGCCAACAGTTTACCCCAGAGAACCCAGTACTTC
CANSLPQRTQYF
>-|TRBV7-3|-|TRBJ2-7
TGTGCCAGCAGCTTAACGAGGGTGGGTGAGCAGTACTTC
CASSLTRVGEQYF
>few|TRBV20-1|-|TRBJ2-5
TGCAGTGCTCCCCCCGGGGCAGGGGTGAGAGAGACCCAGTACTTC
CSAPPGAGVRETQYF
>many|TRBV29-1|-|TRBJ2-7
TGCAGCGTTGGTTTGAGGGACCAAACCTACGAGCAGTACTTC
CSVGLRDQTYEQYF
>many|TRBV7-2|-|TRBJ1-1
TGTGCCAGCAGCTCCCACCCAGGGCGGGTGAACACTGAAGCTTTCTTT
CASSSHPGRVNTEAFF
>many|TRBV7-3|-|TRBJ1-1
TGTGCCAGCAGCTTGTTGAGGAACACTGAAGCTTTCTTT
CASSLLRNTEAFF
>-|TRBV7-2|TRBD1|TRBJ1-2
TGTGCCAGCAGCTTAAGGTCGACAGGGCCCTTATATGGCTACACCTTC
CASSLRSTGPLYGYTF
>many|TRBV2|TRBD1|TRBJ1-2
TGTGCCAGCAGGACAGGGGGCGATGGTGTATATGGCTACACCTTC
CASRTGGDGVYGYTF
>once|TRBV24-1|TRBD1|TRBJ1-1
TGTGCCACTCAAGGACAGGGGGGCACTGAAGCTTTCTTT
CATQGQGGTEAFF
>few|TRBV9|TRBD1|TRBJ2-2
TGTGCCAGCAGCGTAGTCACCGGGACAGGTGTGCCCGGGGAGCTGTTTTTT
CASSVVTGTGVPGELFF
>few|TRBV20-1|TRBD2|TRBJ2-7
TGCAGCGTTGGGCTAGCGGGAGACTACGAGCAGTACTTC
CSVGLAGDYEQYF
>-|TRBV9|TRBD1|TRBJ2-7
TGTGCCAGCAGCGTAGCTGTGACAGGGGCCGACGAGCAGTACTTC
CASSVAVTGADEQYF
>-|TRBV25-1|-|TRBJ1-1
TGTGCCAGCAGTATGGGGGCGGGGAGTGAAGCTTTCTTT
CASSMGAGSEAFF
>-|TRBV24-1|TRBD1|TRBJ1-2
TGTGCCGCCGAGGATCCGGGACAGGGGCACTATGGCTACACCTTC
CAAEDPGQGHYGYTF
>-|TRBV10-1|TRBD1|TRBJ1-5
TGTGCCAGCAGTCGGGACAGCATTCAGCCCCAGCATTTT
CASSRDSIQPQHF
>-|TRBV10-3|TRBD1|TRBJ1-5
TGTGCCATCAGGGAACAGGGGGCAACCAATCAGCCCCAGCATTTT
CAIREQGATNQPQHF
>few|TRBV20-1|TRBD1|TRBJ1-5
TGCAGTGCCCGACAACCAACAGGGGACCAGAGGCCCCAGCATTTT
CSARQPTGDQRPQHF
>-|TRBV5-1|-|TRBJ2-7
TGCGCCAGCAGCTTGGAACTGCCCAGGGAGCAGCACTTC
CASSLELPREQHF
>few|TRBV11-1|-|TRBJ2-2
TGTGCCAGCAGCCCTCACAGCGGAAACACCGGGGAGCTGTTTTTT
CASSPHSGNTGELFF
>-|TRBV15|-|TRBJ1-1
TGTGCCACCAGCAGAGACAGCGGGGGGGCCGAGGAAGCTTTCTTT
CATSRDSGGAEEAFF
>few|TRBV6-2/TRBV6-3|-|TRBJ2-5
TGTGCCAGCAGTTGGACTAGGGGGAGCTCGGAGACCCAGTACTTC
CASSWTRGSSETQYF
>-|TRBV19|-|TRBJ1-5
TGTGCCAGTAGGAGGGGAGTTAGTGATCAGCCCCAGCATTTT
CASRRGVSDQPQHF
>many|TRBV10-3|-|TRBJ1-3
TGTGCCATCAGTGAGTCGCGCCAGGATGGCTCTGGAAACACCATATATTTT
CAISESRQDGSGNTIYF
>-|TRBV9|-|TRBJ1-6
TGTGCCAGCAGCGTAGAAATTAGCTCCTATAATTCACCCCTCCACTTT
CASSVEISSYNSPLHF
>few|TRBV14|TRBD1|TRBJ2-5
TGTGCCAGCAGCCCCTGGACAGGGACGCAAGAGACCCAGTACTTC
CASSPWTGTQETQYF